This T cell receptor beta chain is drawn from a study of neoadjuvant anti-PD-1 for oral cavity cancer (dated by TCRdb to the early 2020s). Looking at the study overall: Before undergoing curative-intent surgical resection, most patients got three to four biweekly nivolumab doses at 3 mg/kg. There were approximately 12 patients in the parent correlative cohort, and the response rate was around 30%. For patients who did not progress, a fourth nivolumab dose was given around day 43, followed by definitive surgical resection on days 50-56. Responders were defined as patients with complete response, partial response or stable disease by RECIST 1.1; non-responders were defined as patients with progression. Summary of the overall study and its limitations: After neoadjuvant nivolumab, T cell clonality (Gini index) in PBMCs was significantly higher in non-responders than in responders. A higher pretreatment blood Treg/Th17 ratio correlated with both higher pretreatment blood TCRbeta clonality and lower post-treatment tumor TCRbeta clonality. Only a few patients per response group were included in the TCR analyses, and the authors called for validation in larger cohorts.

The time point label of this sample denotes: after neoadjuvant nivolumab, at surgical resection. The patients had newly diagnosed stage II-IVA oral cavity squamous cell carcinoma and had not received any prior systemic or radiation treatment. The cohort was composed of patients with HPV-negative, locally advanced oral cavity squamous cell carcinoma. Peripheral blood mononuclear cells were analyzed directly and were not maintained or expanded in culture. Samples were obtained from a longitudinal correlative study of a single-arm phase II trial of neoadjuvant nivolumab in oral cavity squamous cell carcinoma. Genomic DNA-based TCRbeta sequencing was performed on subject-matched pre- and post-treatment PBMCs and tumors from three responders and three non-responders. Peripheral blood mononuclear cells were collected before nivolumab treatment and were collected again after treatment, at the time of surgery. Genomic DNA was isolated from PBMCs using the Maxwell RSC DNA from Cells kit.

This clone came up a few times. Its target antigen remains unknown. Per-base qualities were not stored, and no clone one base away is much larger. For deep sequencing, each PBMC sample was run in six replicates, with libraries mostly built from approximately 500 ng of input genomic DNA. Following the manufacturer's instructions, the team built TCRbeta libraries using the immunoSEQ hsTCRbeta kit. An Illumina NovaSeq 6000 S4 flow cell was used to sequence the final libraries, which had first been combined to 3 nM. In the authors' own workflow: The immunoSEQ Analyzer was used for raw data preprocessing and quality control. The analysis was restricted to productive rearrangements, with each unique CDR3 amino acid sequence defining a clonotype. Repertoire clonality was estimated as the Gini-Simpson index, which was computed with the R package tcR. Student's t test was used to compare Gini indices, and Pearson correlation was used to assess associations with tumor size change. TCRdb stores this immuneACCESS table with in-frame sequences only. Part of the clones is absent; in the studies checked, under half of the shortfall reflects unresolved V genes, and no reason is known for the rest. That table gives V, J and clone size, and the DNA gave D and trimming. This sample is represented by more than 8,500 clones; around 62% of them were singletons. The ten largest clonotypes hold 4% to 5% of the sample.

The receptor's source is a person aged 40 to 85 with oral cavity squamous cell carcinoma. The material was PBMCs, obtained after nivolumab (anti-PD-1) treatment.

The CDR3 has the sequence CASSVLAGVTGELFF. The DNA is as follows: TGTGCCAGCAGTGTACTAGCGGGGGTCACCGGGGAGCTGTTTTTT. Recombination connected TRBV25-1 to TRBJ2-2, with 11 bases matching TRBD2. The CDR3 sequence holds 15 residues, the cysteine and phenylalanine included. The CDR3 DNA has 45 bases and is translated from base 1. In the germline V gene, CDR1 corresponds to MGHDK and CDR2 to SYGVNS. V is trimmed back by 4 bases and J by 4 bases, and the junction contains 2 bases that no gene match accounts for.